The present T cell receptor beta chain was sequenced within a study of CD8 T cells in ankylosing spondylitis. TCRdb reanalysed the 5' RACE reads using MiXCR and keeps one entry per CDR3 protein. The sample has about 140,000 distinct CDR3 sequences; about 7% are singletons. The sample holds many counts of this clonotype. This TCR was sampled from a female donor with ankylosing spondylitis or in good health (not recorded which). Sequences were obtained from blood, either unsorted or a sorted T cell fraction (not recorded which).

CDR3 DNA sequence: TGCAGTGCTTCTCAGGGGGCGAGCGACTACAATGAGCAGTTCTTC. As protein: CSASQGASDYNEQFF. The chain joins TRBV20-1 to TRBJ2-1; 8 nucleotides agree with TRBD1. The CDR3 contains 15 residues. V gave up 5 bases and J gave up 3 bases; unmatched junction bases: 9. Germline CDR1 reads DFQATT; CDR2 reads SNEGSKA (reference sequence).